This T cell receptor beta chain emerged from a study of cytomegalovirus exposure and HLA in healthy donors. Notes on the study in general: In a later analysis, common viral pathogens appeared linked to several of the most significant clusters.

CDR3 size: 13 residues. Trimming shortened V by 6 bases and J by 5 bases, and 13 bases separated the two germline ends. The germline CDR1 and CDR2 sequences are MNHEY and SVGAGI. With 60 Vbeta and 13 Jbeta primers, the PCR was carried out. Clones were read by immunoSEQ multiplex PCR, and TCRdb kept only the in-frame ones, dropping some. The table includes fewer than 130,000 clones, approximately 82% detected once. On this clone itself: What it binds is not known.

The TCR sequence derives from a man aged 25-45 years in good health and CMV-seropositive. The rearrangement joins TRBV6-5 to TRBJ2-5; D is perhaps TRBD2 (5 bases). The specimen was PBMCs. The CDR3 region is CASRALVIETQYF. The CDR3 DNA is TGTGCCAGCAGAGCACTAGTTATTGAGACCCAGTACTTC.